This entry concerns a single T cell receptor beta chain. Its target is not known. At the DNA level, this CDR3 is encoded by other sequences in the same sample as well. The germline V and J ends were trimmed by 0 bases and 4 bases, with 8 bases remaining between them. The CDR3 covers 14 residues. Germline assignment: CDR1 SGHRS and CDR2 YFSETQ. The sample originates from a study of beta chain features in type 1 diabetes. Sorted populations were all over 95% pure. General study findings and limits: For type 1 diabetes patients, VDJ junctions showed fewer insertions and more deletions. Shorter TCRB CDR3s, moderately but significantly so, were found in Type 1 diabetes patients in all four CD4+ subsets.

Expressed TCRB transcripts were sequenced because the isolated RNA had all been reverse transcribed beforehand. TCRdb's copy holds only in-frame clones and misses some; the assay was immunoSEQ multiplex PCR. The data contain 400,000 or so clones, roughly 13% of them seen just once; the ten biggest clones take up about 0.01%. The V gene is TRBV5-1, the J gene TRBJ1-5; tentative D call: TRBD1 (5 bases). The origin of this receptor is a woman between 18 and 29 years old with type 1 diabetes. Sequenced: naive CD4+ T cells from blood. The CDR3 region is CASSLAGGNQPQHF. In nucleotides, the CDR3 is TGCGCCAGCAGCTTGGCCGGGGGGAATCAGCCCCAGCATTTT. Using reference TRBV5-1 and TRBJ1-5 for the parts outside the CDR3, the full variable domain is KAGVTQTPRYLIKTRGQQVTLSCSPISGHRSVSWYQQTPGQGLQFLFEYFSETQRNKGNFPGRFSGRQFSNSRSEMNVSTLELGDSALYLCASSLAGGNQPQHFGDGTRLSIL.